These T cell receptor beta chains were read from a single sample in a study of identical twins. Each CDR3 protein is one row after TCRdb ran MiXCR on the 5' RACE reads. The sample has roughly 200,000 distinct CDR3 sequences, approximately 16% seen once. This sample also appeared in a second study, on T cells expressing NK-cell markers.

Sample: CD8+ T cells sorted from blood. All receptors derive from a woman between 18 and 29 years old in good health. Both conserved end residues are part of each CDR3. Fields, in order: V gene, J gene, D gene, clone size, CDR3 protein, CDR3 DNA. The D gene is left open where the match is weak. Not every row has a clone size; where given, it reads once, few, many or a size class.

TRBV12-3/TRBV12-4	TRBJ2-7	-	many	CVRALSEFLGYEQYF	TGTGTTAGGGCCCTTAGCGAATTCCTCGGCTACGAGCAGTACTTC
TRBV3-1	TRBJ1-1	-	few	CASSQDWRGSLTEAFF	TGTGCCAGCAGCCAAGATTGGAGGGGGTCATTGACTGAAGCTTTCTTT
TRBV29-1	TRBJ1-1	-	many	CSVERGFRSTEAFF	TGCAGCGTTGAACGCGGATTTCGGTCCACTGAAGCTTTCTTT
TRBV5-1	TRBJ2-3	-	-	CASSPGQGGQDTQYF	TGCGCCAGCAGCCCCGGGCAGGGTGGGCAAGATACGCAGTATTTT
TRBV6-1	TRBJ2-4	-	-	CASSPYYANQNIQYF	TGTGCCAGCAGTCCTTATTACGCGAACCAAAACATTCAGTACTTC
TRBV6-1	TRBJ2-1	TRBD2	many	CASSQIAGGYNEQFF	TGTGCCAGCAGCCAGATTGCGGGGGGGTACAATGAGCAGTTCTTC
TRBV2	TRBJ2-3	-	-	CASKRLATDTQYF	TGTGCCAGCAAACGCTTAGCAACAGATACGCAGTATTTT
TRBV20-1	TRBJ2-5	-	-	CSASSGAGATETQYF	TGCAGTGCGTCCTCCGGGGCGGGGGCTACAGAGACCCAGTACTTC
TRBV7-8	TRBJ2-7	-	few	CASSLAHRSYEQYF	TGTGCCAGCAGCTTAGCTCACAGGAGCTACGAGCAGTACTTC
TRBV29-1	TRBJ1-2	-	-	CSVESGMDLGYTF	TGCAGCGTTGAATCCGGGATGGATCTCGGCTACACCTTC
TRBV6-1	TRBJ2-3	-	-	CASSERRVQADTQYF	TGTGCCAGCAGTGAACGGCGGGTCCAGGCAGATACGCAGTATTTT
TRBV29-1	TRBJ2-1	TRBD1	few	CSVGGQGSGHEQFF	TGCAGCGTTGGGGGACAGGGGTCGGGTCATGAGCAGTTCTTC
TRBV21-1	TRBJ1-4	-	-	CASSPNVGQNEKLFF	TGTGCCAGCAGCCCGAATGTGGGGCAGAATGAAAAACTGTTTTTT
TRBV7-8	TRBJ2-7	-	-	CASSPHMAGQVPYEQYF	TGTGCCAGCAGCCCCCATATGGCCGGCCAGGTACCCTACGAGCAGTACTTC
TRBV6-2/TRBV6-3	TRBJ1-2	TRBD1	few	CASWDSSSYGYTF	TGTGCCAGTTGGGACAGCTCAAGCTATGGCTACACCTTC
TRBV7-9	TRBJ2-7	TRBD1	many	CASSSQPGTASYEQYF	TGTGCCAGCAGCTCGCAGCCCGGGACAGCTTCCTACGAGCAGTACTTC
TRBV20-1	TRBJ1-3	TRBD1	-	CSARDSSGGTGNTIYF	TGCAGTGCTAGAGACTCGTCAGGGGGAACAGGAAACACCATATATTTT
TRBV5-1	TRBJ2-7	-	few	CASSLQTAGFGEQYF	TGCGCCAGCAGCTTGCAAACAGCAGGATTTGGCGAGCAGTACTTC
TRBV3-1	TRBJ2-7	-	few	CASSQDFGLSDEQYF	TGTGCCAGCAGCCAAGATTTCGGACTATCGGACGAGCAGTACTTC
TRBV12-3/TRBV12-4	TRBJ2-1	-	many	CASLPGLAGDEQFF	TGTGCCAGCCTCCCTGGCCTAGCTGGCGATGAGCAGTTCTTC
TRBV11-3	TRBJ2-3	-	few	CASSWVGEGTDTQYF	TGTGCCAGCAGCTGGGTAGGGGAAGGCACAGATACGCAGTATTTT
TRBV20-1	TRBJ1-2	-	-	CSAQGGYTF	TGCAGTGCTCAGGGGGGCTACACCTTC
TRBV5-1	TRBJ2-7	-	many	CASSPSYYEQYF	TGCGCCAGCAGCCCCTCCTACTACGAGCAGTACTTC
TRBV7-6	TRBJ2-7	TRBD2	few	CASSPSGTFSYEQYF	TGTGCCAGCAGCCCTAGCGGCACTTTTTCCTACGAGCAGTACTTC
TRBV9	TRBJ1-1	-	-	CASSLHAGWAEAFF	TGTGCCAGCAGCCTTCACGCCGGGTGGGCTGAAGCTTTCTTT
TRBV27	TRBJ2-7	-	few	CASSFPGREQYF	TGTGCCAGCAGTTTCCCCGGGCGGGAGCAGTACTTC
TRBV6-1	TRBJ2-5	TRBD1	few	CASRTTGGGRETQYF	TGTGCCAGCAGAACCACAGGGGGTGGTCGGGAGACCCAGTACTTC
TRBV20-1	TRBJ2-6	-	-	CSAAGPGANVLTF	TGCAGTGCTGCAGGACCTGGGGCCAACGTCCTGACTTTC
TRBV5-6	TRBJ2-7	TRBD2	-	CASSVPGRGAYEQYF	TGTGCCAGCAGCGTCCCTGGGCGGGGGGCCTACGAGCAGTACTTC
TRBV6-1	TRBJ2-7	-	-	CASRVLGGKGYEQYF	TGTGCCAGCAGGGTTCTCGGGGGCAAAGGCTACGAGCAGTACTTC
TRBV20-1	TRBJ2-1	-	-	CSASQGGNEQFF	TGCAGTGCTAGCCAGGGGGGGAATGAGCAGTTCTTC
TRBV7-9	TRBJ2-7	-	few	CASSSAGNPHEQYF	TGTGCCAGCAGCTCCGCAGGGAATCCCCACGAGCAGTACTTC